These 9 T cell receptor beta chains originate from one sample sequenced in a study of Ad26.COV2.S vaccination and SARS-CoV-2 variants. The table came from immunoSEQ multiplex PCR; TCRdb's copy has only in-frame clones and leaves some out. This sample has under 300,000 clones, with roughly 89% found just once. Sample treatment: around 19 received Ad26.COV2.S at low or high dose, single or two shots; roughly five received placebo; per-sample allocation not given. Samples analyzed were those drawn on day 63 after the first vaccine or placebo injection. The specimen comprised peripheral blood, sampled in a trial of Ad26.COV2.S vaccine versus placebo. The receptors shown here come from a person between 18 and 65 years old who received the Ad26.COV2.S COVID-19 vaccine or a placebo.

V usage is TRBV18 and J usage is TRBJ1-5; the D is unclear. This CDR3 region has 15 residues. Germline CDR1 reads KGHSH; CDR2 reads LQKENI. V was pared by 6 bases and J by 2 bases, with 14 bases between. CDR3 DNA: TGTGCCAGCTCCCCCGGTGGGCTCGGCAATCAGCCCCAGCATTTT. Translated: CASSPGGLGNQPQHF. Drawing the rest from reference TRBV18 and TRBJ1-5, the complete variable domain is NAGVMQNPRHLVRRRGQEARLRCSPMKGHSHVYWYRQLPEEGLKFMVYLQKENIIDESGMPKERFSAEFPKEGPSILRIQQVVRGDSAAYFCASSPGGLGNQPQHFGDGTRLSIL.

V usage is TRBV7-6 and J usage is TRBJ2-3; D might be TRBD2 (5 bases). The CDR3 extends over 14 amino acids. Trimming removed 5 bases at V and 6 bases at J, with 15 bases between. The germline V gene has CDR1 SGHVS and CDR2 FNYEAQ. The chain's CDR3 is CASSTPGVLDTQYF. Written as DNA, the CDR3 is TGTGCCAGCAGCACCCCCGGGGTTTTGGATACGCAGTATTTT.

The chain links TRBV11-2 to TRBJ1-6; D unclear. V shed 1 base and J shed 5 bases, with 12 bases lying between them. Germline CDR1 reads SGHAT; CDR2 reads FQNNGV. The CDR3 is 16 residues long. The CDR3 DNA sequence: TGTGCCAGCAGCTTAGTTAGTCGATCTAATAATTCACCCCTCCACTTT. Translated, it gives CASSLVSRSNNSPLHF.

The rearrangement links TRBV15 to TRBJ2-1; possible D gene TRBD2, 6 bases. V gave up 5 bases and J gave up 12 bases, with 26 bases separating them. The CDR3 has 16 amino acids. Germline CDR1 and CDR2: LNHNV and YYDKDF (reference sequence). The CDR3 bases are TGTGCCACCAGCGCAGGCCTAGCGAGGAGATATTCGTGGCAGTTCTTC. Translated, it gives CATSAGLARRYSWQFF.

The V gene is TRBV6-1, the J gene TRBJ1-5; possible D gene TRBD1, 6 bases. The V gene's germline CDR1 is MNHNS and CDR2 SASEGT. There are 19 residues in the CDR3. V dropped 4 bases and J dropped 2 bases, with 24 bases sitting between them. CDR3 DNA: TGTGCCAGCAGTGCGTCCGTGTTCAGGGGATCGGGCGGCAATCAGCCCCAGCATTTT. Protein product: CASSASVFRGSGGNQPQHF.

The V and J genes are TRBV5-1 and TRBJ1-2; TRBD1 is a possible D gene (5 bases). The CDR3 contains 15 residues. V lost 0 bases, J lost 4 bases, and 13 bases lay in between. Germline V gives CDR1 SGHRS, CDR2 YFSETQ. CDR3 sequence reads: CASSLGDQGGYGYTF. CDR3 coding DNA: TGCGCCAGCAGCTTGGGGGATCAGGGCGGCTATGGCTACACCTTC.

The genes are TRBV19 and TRBJ1-2; D is unclear. The germline V gene encodes CDR1 LNHDA and CDR2 SQIVND (reference sequence). The V and J ends lost 10 bases and 7 bases respectively, with 25 bases between them. The CDR3 consists of 15 residues. The DNA for the CDR3 is TGTGCCACTTCTAGGGCCGGCCGCACTCCTAGTGGCTACACCTTC. This encodes CATSRAGRTPSGYTF. The whole variable domain, filled in from reference TRBV19 and TRBJ1-2, reads DGGITQSPKYLFRKEGQNVTLSCEQNLNHDAMYWYRQDPGQGLRLIYYSQIVNDFQKGDIAEGYSVSREKKESFPLTVTSAQKNPTAFYLCATSRAGRTPSGYTFGSGTRLTVV.

This clone was detected only a few times. CDR3 DNA sequence: TGTGCCAGCAGTTACGCCAGTGGGACCGGGGAGCTGTTTTTT. This sequence encodes CASSYASGTGELFF. This chain links TRBV6-5 with TRBJ2-2, with D uncertain. There are 14 residues in the CDR3. V was trimmed by 2 bases and J by 5 bases, leaving 9 bases between them. Germline V gene sequence: CDR1 MNHEY, CDR2 SVGAGI.

The chain links TRBV2 to TRBJ2-5; 7 nucleotides align to TRBD1. Looked up from germline, CDR1 is SNHLY and CDR2 is FYNNEI. This CDR3 is built from 13 residues. V shed 3 bases and J 7 bases; nucleotides not matched to a gene: 5. The CDR3 reads CASSDNRGGTQYF. DNA for the CDR3: TGTGCCAGCAGTGATAACAGGGGTGGGACCCAGTACTTC.